A selection of T cell receptor beta chains follows, all from one sample in a study of T cell responses to AZD1222 COVID-19 vaccine. TCRdb's copy holds only in-frame clones and misses some; the assay was immunoSEQ multiplex PCR. The table has 90,000 to 120,000 clones, under 95% seen once. Specimen: peripheral blood, collected on day 0 of AZD1222 vaccination. Receptors were obtained from an adult in good health. Both conserved end residues are part of each CDR3. The order of the fields is CDR3 protein, CDR3 DNA, clone size, J gene, CDR3 length, V gene, D gene. D genes are given only for firm matches. Part of the rows lack a size; the others show once, few, many or a class for expanded clones.

CASSFDRGREQYF,TGTGCCAGCAGTTTTGACAGGGGGCGCGAGCAGTACTTC,NA,TRBJ2-7,13,TRBV12-3/TRBV12-4,TRBD1
CATGGQNPSETQYF,TGTGCGACTGGGGGACAGAACCCCTCGGAGACCCAGTACTTC,NA,TRBJ2-5,14,TRBV10-3,TRBD1
CASSPLTATNEKLFF,TGCGCCAGCAGCCCCCTGACTGCAACTAATGAAAAACTGTTTTTT,NA,TRBJ1-4,15,TRBV5-1,NA
CASSAQTGTDTF,TGTGCCAGCAGCGCTCAGACAGGGACAGACACCTTC,NA,TRBJ1-2,12,TRBV7-9,TRBD1
CASSRDYSTDTQYF,TGTGCCAGCAGCAGGGACTACAGCACAGATACGCAGTATTTT,once,TRBJ2-3,14,TRBV5-4,TRBD2
CASRGTGTRQETQYF,TGTGCCAGCAGAGGTACCGGGACAAGACAAGAGACCCAGTACTTC,NA,TRBJ2-5,15,TRBV2,NA
CASSHGTGVANIQYF,TGTGCCAGCAGTCACGGGACAGGGGTGGCGAACATTCAGTACTTC,NA,TRBJ2-4,15,TRBV7-2,TRBD1
CASSQDGTPEATFYGYTF,TGTGCCAGCAGCCAAGATGGGACACCCGAGGCCACCTTCTATGGCTACACCTTC,once,TRBJ1-2,18,TRBV3-1/TRBV3-2,NA
CASSPPGDEQYF,TGTGCCAGCTCACCACCGGGGGACGAGCAGTACTTC,NA,TRBJ2-7,12,TRBV18,NA
CASSEPTTGRNGYTF,TGTGCCAGCAGCGAGCCCACGACAGGTCGAAATGGCTACACCTTC,NA,TRBJ1-2,15,TRBV6-2/TRBV6-3,NA
CASSSGQGTNYGYTF,TGTGCCAGCAGCTCCGGACAGGGGACAAACTATGGCTACACCTTC,NA,TRBJ1-2,15,TRBV6-5,TRBD1
CASSARARNTGELFF,TGTGCCAGCAGCGCCCGGGCCCGTAACACCGGGGAGCTGTTTTTT,NA,TRBJ2-2,15,TRBV9,NA
CASSQGPRYEQYF,TGTGCCAGTAGTCAGGGGCCGCGCTACGAGCAGTACTTC,NA,TRBJ2-7,13,TRBV19,NA
CASLAWGFDGGHSYEQYF,TGTGCCAGCCTGGCTTGGGGGTTTGATGGGGGCCACTCCTACGAGCAGTACTTC,NA,TRBJ2-7,18,TRBV7-9,NA
CASSPGQGANNEQFF,TGTGCCAGCAGCCCAGGACAGGGGGCGAACAATGAGCAGTTCTTC,NA,TRBJ2-1,15,TRBV5-4,TRBD1
CASSQDLAAPYEQYF,TGCGCCAGCAGCCAAGATTTGGCGGCACCCTACGAGCAGTACTTC,NA,TRBJ2-7,15,TRBV4-3,NA
CASSSRQEGNTIYF,TGTGCCAGCAGCTCACGACAGGAAGGAAACACCATATATTTT,NA,TRBJ1-3,14,TRBV7-8,NA
CASSFFQQDYYEQYF,TGTGCCAGCAGCTTCTTCCAACAGGACTACTACGAGCAGTACTTC,NA,TRBJ2-7,15,TRBV13,NA
CASSYDRGTYGYTF,TGTGCCAGCAGTTACGACAGGGGGACCTATGGCTACACCTTC,NA,TRBJ1-2,14,TRBV5-8,TRBD1
CASSLGQGRTEAFF,TGCGCCAGCAGCCTCGGACAGGGCCGGACTGAAGCTTTCTTT,few,TRBJ1-1,14,TRBV5-1,TRBD1
CATSGGGLEETQYF,TGTGCCACCAGCGGGGGAGGTCTAGAAGAGACCCAGTACTTC,NA,TRBJ2-5,14,TRBV15,NA
CASRSGQAAGELFF,TGTGCAAGTCGCTCAGGACAGGCGGCCGGGGAGCTGTTTTTT,NA,TRBJ2-2,14,TRBV12-2,NA
CASSYSGSFTGELFF,TGTGCCAGCAGTTACTCGGGCAGTTTCACCGGGGAGCTGTTTTTT,few,TRBJ2-2,15,TRBV6-2/TRBV6-3,NA
CAISADRVGEQYF,TGTGCCATCAGTGCAGACAGGGTCGGCGAGCAGTACTTC,NA,TRBJ2-7,13,TRBV10-3,TRBD1
CASSLGDREGDTQYF,TGTGCCAGCAGCTTAGGGGACAGGGAGGGGGATACGCAGTATTTT,NA,TRBJ2-3,15,TRBV7-6,TRBD1
CASSPDTTPSFGGYTF,TGCGCCAGCAGCCCGGACACAACCCCCTCGTTTGGTGGCTACACCTTC,NA,TRBJ1-2,16,TRBV4-3,NA
CAANKGLPPYEQYF,TGTGCCGCGAACAAGGGGCTGCCCCCTTACGAGCAGTACTTC,NA,TRBJ2-7,14,TRBV6-6,NA
CASSLTRSGTGSTGELFF,TGTGCCAGCAGCTTAACTCGATCCGGGACAGGATCTACCGGGGAGCTGTTTTTT,NA,TRBJ2-2,18,TRBV7-6,TRBD1